Each of the 19 T cell receptor beta chains below was sequenced from the same sample in a study of shared clonotypes between healthy human individuals. Clones were read by immunoSEQ multiplex PCR, and TCRdb kept only the in-frame ones, dropping some. The data show some 2,100,000 clones, about 94% seen once. The specimen sequenced was naive CD4+ T cells sorted from blood. Specified subset: CD45RA+ positively selected. These receptors all stem from a man between 18 and 29 years old in good health.

The chain employs TRBV5-1 and TRBJ2-7, with TRBD1 matching 9 bases. Trimming cost V 4 bases and J 7 bases; bases outside gene matches: 9. The germline V gene encodes CDR1 SGHRS and CDR2 YFSETQ. This CDR3 has 14 amino acids. This chain's CDR3 is CASSVLSGTGEQYF. CDR3 bases: TGCGCCAGCAGCGTACTATCAGGGACAGGGGAGCAGTACTTC.

As to this clone: The conserved closing phenylalanine or tryptophan is absent in this CDR3, likely reflecting a read error. The DNA is omitted, as the CDR3 cannot be located on it reliably, and the CDR3 follows TCRdb's listing. This rearrangement joins TRBV2 to TRBJ1-1. Germline CDR1 is SNHLY and CDR2 is FYNNEI. The CDR3 region is 13 residues in length, termini included. The CDR3 is CASKRISDSNGGI.

This chain joins TRBV18 and TRBJ2-3; D possibly corresponds to TRBD1 (5 bases). CDR1 and CDR2 from the germline V gene are KGHSH and LQKENI. Trimming shortened V by 0 bases and J by 5 bases, and 18 bases separated the two germline ends. This CDR3 region has 17 residues. Written as DNA, the CDR3 is TGTGCCAGCTCACCACCGACAGCCCAGGAGAGAGGAGATACGCAGTATTTT. This codes for CASSPPTAQERGDTQYF.

The chain carries TRBV7-9 and TRBJ1-4; no definite D call. The germline V gene encodes CDR1 SEHNR and CDR2 FQNEAQ (reference sequence). CDR3 length: 16 amino acids. Trimming took off 4 bases at V and 0 bases at J, with 12 bases between the two ends. This CDR3 reads CASSSRSVATNEKLFF. CDR3 DNA: TGTGCCAGCAGCTCCCGATCAGTTGCAACTAATGAAAAACTGTTTTTT. The full variable domain, completed using reference TRBV7-9 and TRBJ1-4, is DTGVSQNPRHKITKRGQNVTFRCDPISEHNRLYWYRQTLGQGPEFLTYFQNEAQLEKSRLLSDRFSAERPKGSFSTLEIQRTEQGDSAMYLCASSSRSVATNEKLFFGSGTQLSVL.

Remarks on this clone: The same CDR3 arises from other DNA sequences in this sample as well. This rearrangement joins TRBV27 to TRBJ2-3; the D is unclear. Germline-derived CDR1 and CDR2 are MNHEY and SMNVEV (reference sequence). V dropped 1 base and J dropped 0 bases, with 8 bases sitting between them. The CDR3 consists of 15 residues. CDR3 sequence: CASSLFGASTDTQYF. DNA for the CDR3: TGTGCCAGCAGTTTATTTGGTGCCAGCACAGATACGCAGTATTTT.

Concerning this clone: The same CDR3 can be traced to other DNA sequences in this sample. V and J are TRBV30 and TRBJ1-1; D gene ambiguous. The germline CDR1 and CDR2 sequences are GTSNPN and SVGIG (reference sequence). The CDR3 runs 13 residues. Between the trimmed V and J ends, which lost 0 bases and 1 base, there was a span of 6 bases. The CDR3: CAWSVGPNTEAFF. CDR3 nucleotides: TGTGCCTGGAGTGTAGGCCCGAACACTGAAGCTTTCTTT.

This sequence joins TRBV25-1 and TRBJ1-1, with no clear D. The CDR3 runs 15 residues. Trimming shortened V by 1 base and J by 2 bases, and 11 bases separated the two germline ends. Per the germline V gene, CDR1 is MGHDK and CDR2 is SYGVNS. For the CDR3, the DNA is TGTGCCAGCAGTGAATGGCCGGGTCTAAACACTGAAGCTTTCTTT. This translates into CASSEWPGLNTEAFF.

Worth noting for this clone: Other DNA sequences within the sample encode an identical CDR3. The rearrangement uses TRBV9 and TRBJ2-5; 9 bases are shared with TRBD2. Germline CDR1 reads SGDLS; CDR2 reads YYNGEE. J lost 1 base, V lost 0 bases, and 1 base had no gene match. There are 15 residues in the CDR3. CDR3 residues: CASSVGLAVQETQYF. The DNA of the CDR3 is TGTGCCAGCAGCGTAGGACTAGCGGTCCAAGAGACCCAGTACTTC.

The chain has TRBV15 and TRBJ2-1, with 8 bases matching TRBD2. The germline gives CDR1 LNHNV, CDR2 YYDKDF (reference sequence). Unmatched junction bases numbered 9, after V lost 2 bases and J lost 3 bases. The CDR3 is 17 amino acids. The chain's CDR3 is CATSRSDGAGDYNEQFF. In DNA form, the CDR3 reads TGTGCCACCAGCAGATCCGACGGAGCGGGGGACTACAATGAGCAGTTCTTC.

As DNA, the CDR3 is TGTGCCAGCAGCTTGTCTAGCTCGTCTACGAACGAGCAGTACTTC. Amino acids: CASSLSSSSTNEQYF. The chain carries TRBV7-2 and TRBJ2-7; D perhaps matches TRBD2 (5 bases). CDR1 and CDR2 from the germline V gene are SGHTA and FQGNSA. This CDR3 is 15 amino acids long. V was pared by 3 bases and J by 5 bases, with 17 bases between.

The gene calls are TRBV10-1 and TRBJ2-2; 8 nucleotides line up with TRBD1. With V trimmed by 4 bases and J by 4 bases, 5 bases remained unmatched. There are 15 residues in the CDR3. Germline loops: CDR1 WNHNN, CDR2 SYGVQD (reference sequence). DNA for the CDR3: TGCGCCAGCAGTGCCGACAGGGGAGGCACCGGGGAGCTGTTTTTT. Translating gives CASSADRGGTGELFF.

The J gene is TRBJ1-4, the V gene TRBV19, with D perhaps matching TRBD1 (5 bases). Germline loops: CDR1 LNHDA, CDR2 SQIVND (reference sequence). This CDR3 spans 14 amino acids. V was pared by 6 bases and J by 7 bases, with 15 bases between. The CDR3 spells CASSPGMGGEKLFF. DNA for the CDR3: TGTGCCAGTAGCCCAGGGATGGGGGGTGAAAAACTGTTTTTT.

The rearrangement links TRBV7-2 to TRBJ2-7; 13 bases match TRBD2. From germline, CDR1 is SGHTA and CDR2 FQGNSA. With 5 bases clipped from V and 2 bases from J, the junction kept 3 bases outside the gene matches. CDR3 length equals 15 residues. In nucleotides, the CDR3 is TGTGCCAGCAGCATTGGGACTAGCGGGGCCTACGAGCAGTACTTC. This sequence encodes CASSIGTSGAYEQYF.

The chain has TRBV18 and TRBJ2-5, with 7 bases matching TRBD2. Germline CDR1 is KGHSH and CDR2 is LQKENI. Germline trimming cut 1 base from V and 5 bases from J; bases unmatched to any gene: 7. CDR3 length: 15 residues. Here the CDR3 reads CASSPLQGLRETQYF. CDR3 in DNA: TGTGCCAGCTCACCACTTCAGGGACTAAGGGAGACCCAGTACTTC.

For this clone: This sample also contains other DNA sequences that code for the same CDR3. This chain joins TRBV6-5 and TRBJ2-1; D call uncertain. CDR3 length equals 11 residues. V was shortened by 6 bases and J by 5 bases, with 5 bases between the two germline ends. Germline values: CDR1 MNHEY, CDR2 SVGAGI. The DNA for the CDR3 is TGTGCCAGCAGCCGCAACAATGAGCAGTTCTTC. It translates to CASSRNNEQFF.

The DNA for the CDR3 is TGTGCCAGCAGCCGGGACAGAGATTCACCCCTCCACTTT. Its protein is CASSRDRDSPLHF. The chain is built from TRBV5-4 and TRBJ1-6; 7 bases are a match to TRBD1. This CDR3 spans 13 amino acids. V dropped 4 bases and J dropped 8; count of bases not matched to a gene: 3. Germline CDR1 reads SGHNT; CDR2 reads YYREEE (reference sequence).

Details on this clone: Other DNA sequences in the sample encode the same CDR3. The chain recombines TRBV20-1 with TRBJ1-4; D is ambiguous. This CDR3 region has 11 residues. CDR1 and CDR2 (germline): DFQATT, SNEGSKA (reference sequence). Trimming removed 6 bases from V and 4 bases from J, with 6 bases in between. The CDR3 region is CSAPFNEKLFF. The CDR3 DNA reads TGCAGTGCCCCCTTTAATGAAAAACTGTTTTTT.

The rearrangement uses TRBV14 and TRBJ1-2; D may be TRBD1 (6 bases). CDR1 is SGHDN, CDR2 FVKESK, per germline. This CDR3 region has 19 residues. The V and J ends lost 6 bases and 8 bases respectively, with 34 bases between them. CDR3 DNA sequence: TGTGCCAGCAGAAAGGGGGGGAACCCCCTTCAGCCCAATATAGTCGGCTACACCTTC. Translating gives CASRKGGNPLQPNIVGYTF.

The genes are TRBV4-1 and TRBJ2-7; the D gene could be TRBD1 or TRBD2 (6 bases each). The CDR3 is made up of 16 amino acids. V lost 2 bases and J lost 2, with 16 bases in between. The V gene's germline CDR1 is MGHRA and CDR2 YSYEKL. The CDR3 is CASSQIIGGSTYEQYF. CDR3 sequence (DNA): TGCGCCAGCAGCCAAATCATAGGGGGGTCAACCTACGAGCAGTACTTC.